Listed below are T cell receptor beta chains from one sample, sequenced in a study of regulatory T cells in long-lasting Graves disease. From the multiplex PCR reads, TCRdb called clonotypes with MiXCR, one entry per CDR3 protein. This table holds some 410,000 distinct CDR3 sequences, roughly 15% found once. These data were likewise used in another study, on T cells in Graves' hyperthyroidism and ophthalmopathy.

The specimen was peripheral blood mononuclear cells (PBMCs), collected at new diagnosis, from a patient treated with antithyroid drugs. These receptors originate from a woman in her 30s with Graves disease. Each CDR3 is given with its conserved first and last residue. Fields, in order: J gene, V gene, CDR3 protein.

j_gene: TRBJ2-1; v_gene: TRBV6-1; CDR3aa: CASSEESGSYNEQFF
j_gene: TRBJ2-1; v_gene: TRBV7-7; CDR3aa: CASSLSPNNEQFF
j_gene: TRBJ2-7; v_gene: TRBV6-5; CDR3aa: CASSYMGSSYEQYF
j_gene: TRBJ2-1; v_gene: TRBV11-1; CDR3aa: CASSLLLAGNNEQFF
j_gene: TRBJ2-3; v_gene: TRBV6-1; CDR3aa: CASRLRGRATDTQYF
j_gene: TRBJ2-3; v_gene: TRBV5-4; CDR3aa: CASSLPSTRADTQYF
j_gene: TRBJ2-7; v_gene: TRBV28; CDR3aa: CASSPITGATYEQYF
j_gene: TRBJ2-2; v_gene: TRBV5-1; CDR3aa: CASSWDRWTGELFF
j_gene: TRBJ2-3; v_gene: TRBV5-1; CDR3aa: CASSFPGGRFRDPTSPTDTQYF
j_gene: TRBJ2-7; v_gene: TRBV11-2; CDR3aa: CASSRLAGGAGSEQYF
j_gene: TRBJ2-3; v_gene: TRBV2; CDR3aa: CASSETSGIRDTQYF
j_gene: TRBJ1-4; v_gene: TRBV4-1; CDR3aa: CASSQVSTVSLFF
j_gene: TRBJ2-5; v_gene: TRBV14; CDR3aa: CASSQDLAGGETQYF
j_gene: TRBJ2-2; v_gene: TRBV5-1; CDR3aa: CASSGRTDTGELFF
j_gene: TRBJ2-5; v_gene: TRBV5-1; CDR3aa: CASSFGYQETQYF
j_gene: TRBJ2-5; v_gene: TRBV20-1; CDR3aa: CSAKLQGFPETQYF
j_gene: TRBJ2-1; v_gene: TRBV9; CDR3aa: CASSVTSGYYNEQFF
j_gene: TRBJ2-2; v_gene: TRBV11-2; CDR3aa: CASSPGRARASTGELFF
j_gene: TRBJ1-1; v_gene: TRBV6-1; CDR3aa: CASRVPLVRPNTEAFF
j_gene: TRBJ1-3; v_gene: TRBV10-3; CDR3aa: CAISGVGSQSGNTIYF
j_gene: TRBJ1-1; v_gene: TRBV12-3/TRBV12-4; CDR3aa: CASSAPWGTEAFF
j_gene: TRBJ1-4; v_gene: TRBV6-5; CDR3aa: CASSSPMTGGGEKLFF
j_gene: TRBJ2-7; v_gene: TRBV29-1; CDR3aa: CSVEGSGSSNEQYF
j_gene: TRBJ2-5; v_gene: TRBV2; CDR3aa: CASYKTGGFEETQYF
j_gene: TRBJ1-5; v_gene: TRBV29-1; CDR3aa: CSVGGQYNQPQHF
j_gene: TRBJ2-7; v_gene: TRBV11-1; CDR3aa: CASSLWDRAAYDEQYF
j_gene: TRBJ2-1; v_gene: TRBV18; CDR3aa: CASSPGTIGGENEQFF
j_gene: TRBJ2-1; v_gene: TRBV3-1; CDR3aa: CASSQGTQYNEQFF
j_gene: TRBJ1-5; v_gene: TRBV15; CDR3aa: CATSRGTSNQPQHF
j_gene: TRBJ2-7; v_gene: TRBV2; CDR3aa: CASREDSKTYEQYF
j_gene: TRBJ2-5; v_gene: TRBV3-1; CDR3aa: CASSRGGGKETQYF
j_gene: TRBJ2-3; v_gene: TRBV15; CDR3aa: CATSTGVSARVDTQYF
j_gene: TRBJ2-1; v_gene: TRBV9; CDR3aa: CASSGTSGSDDEQFF
j_gene: TRBJ2-7; v_gene: TRBV27; CDR3aa: CASRYKPGQGSWEQYF
j_gene: TRBJ2-1; v_gene: TRBV13; CDR3aa: CASSFYSTGGIYNEQFF
j_gene: TRBJ1-1; v_gene: TRBV18; CDR3aa: CASSPSTLNTEAFF
j_gene: TRBJ2-2; v_gene: TRBV7-9; CDR3aa: CASSSGPRPGELFF
j_gene: TRBJ2-3; v_gene: TRBV29-1; CDR3aa: CSVEYDRGPDTQYF
j_gene: TRBJ1-2; v_gene: TRBV28; CDR3aa: CASSETSGMEGYTF
j_gene: TRBJ2-2; v_gene: TRBV7-8; CDR3aa: CASSSIGLAGDTGELFF
j_gene: TRBJ2-7; v_gene: TRBV9; CDR3aa: CASSPRVTFYEQYF